The rows below give T cell receptor beta chains drawn from one sample of a study of cytotoxic CD8 clonotypes in ibrutinib-treated CLL. TCRdb keeps only in-frame clones here, not all; method: immunoSEQ multiplex PCR. The table includes 65,000 to 80,000 clones, 70% to 90% detected once. Specimen: PBMCs, collected after 24 months of ibrutinib treatment. The receptor source for this set is a human donor with chronic lymphocytic leukemia. CDR3s include the opening cysteine and the closing phenylalanine or tryptophan. The D gene is left open where the match is weak. Only part of the rows carry a size: once, few, many, or a class if the clone is expanded.

TRBV6-6,.,TRBJ1-1,.,CASTARNRNTEAFF,TGTGCCAGCACCGCCCGTAACAGGAACACTGAAGCTTTCTTT
TRBV6-6,TRBD2,TRBJ2-7,.,CASSYSGLAVYEQYF,TGTGCCAGCAGTTACTCAGGACTAGCGGTCTACGAGCAGTACTTC
TRBV9,.,TRBJ1-2,.,CASSVGRPYSGYTF,TGTGCCAGCAGCGTGGGACGCCCCTATAGTGGCTACACCTTC
TRBV10-3,TRBD2,TRBJ2-7,.,CAISEPRAGDYEQYF,TGTGCCATCAGTGAGCCCCGAGCGGGGGACTACGAGCAGTACTTC
TRBV9,TRBD1,TRBJ2-7,.,CASSPLGQGSYEQYF,TGTGCCAGCAGCCCTCTGGGACAGGGGTCCTACGAGCAGTACTTC
TRBV10-3,TRBD1,TRBJ1-1,.,CAIGDRGDTEAFF,TGTGCCATCGGTGACAGGGGAGACACTGAAGCTTTCTTT
TRBV28,.,TRBJ2-7,.,CASSLTRYEQYF,TGTGCCAGCAGTTTAACGAGGTACGAGCAGTACTTC
TRBV6-5,.,TRBJ1-2,.,CASSYAASSGGYTF,TGTGCCAGCAGTTATGCGGCCTCTTCGGGGGGCTACACCTTC
TRBV7-2,TRBD1,TRBJ1-1,.,CASSPDRASTEAFF,TGTGCCAGCAGCCCGGACAGGGCGAGCACTGAAGCTTTCTTT
TRBV2,.,TRBJ2-3,.,CASSPRAVRDTQYF,TGTGCCAGCAGTCCCAGGGCCGTAAGAGATACGCAGTATTTT
TRBV6-5,.,TRBJ2-7,once,CASRVGTVSSYEQYF,TGTGCCAGCAGGGTCGGGACCGTAAGCTCCTACGAGCAGTACTTC
TRBV6-1,.,TRBJ2-5,.,CASKGGLAQETQYF,TGTGCCAGCAAAGGGGGGCTAGCCCAAGAGACCCAGTACTTC
TRBV19,TRBD1,TRBJ2-3,.,CATRQGSGTDTQYF,TGTGCCACCCGACAGGGGTCGGGCACAGATACGCAGTATTTT
TRBV28,.,TRBJ2-2,few,CASRAAEGNTGELFF,TGTGCCAGCAGGGCGGCTGAGGGTAACACCGGGGAGCTGTTTTTT
TRBV5-1,TRBD2,TRBJ2-1,once,CASSTLGGRAVEQFF,TGCGCCAGCAGCACCCTTGGCGGGAGGGCGGTTGAGCAGTTCTTC
TRBV19,TRBD1,TRBJ1-5,.,CASRGQDPNQPQHF,TGTGCCAGTAGAGGACAGGATCCCAATCAGCCCCAGCATTTT
TRBV28,TRBD1,TRBJ2-5,.,CASSLGGQGQETQYF,TGTGCCAGCAGTTTAGGGGGACAGGGCCAAGAGACCCAGTACTTC
TRBV5-6,.,TRBJ2-3,.,CASSSPGGVMGDTQYF,TGTGCCAGCAGCTCCCCCGGGGGCGTGATGGGAGATACGCAGTATTTT
TRBV5-4,.,TRBJ2-2,.,CASSKAGPGELFF,TGTGCCAGCAGCAAGGCAGGTCCCGGGGAGCTGTTTTTT
TRBV5-4,.,TRBJ2-2,.,CASSLEGTGELFF,TGTGCCAGCAGCTTGGAAGGTACCGGGGAGCTGTTTTTT
TRBV2,.,TRBJ1-1,.,CASSTVVKAFF,TGTGCCAGCAGCACAGTAGTAAAAGCTTTCTTT
TRBV7-9,.,TRBJ2-5,.,CASSLGDPRLETQYF,TGTGCCAGCAGCTTAGGGGACCCCCGACTCGAGACCCAGTACTTC
TRBV7-2,TRBD2,TRBJ2-7,once,CASTGGLAGAYEQYF,TGTGCCAGCACCGGAGGACTAGCGGGAGCTTACGAGCAGTACTTC
TRBV7-9,.,TRBJ1-2,.,CASSLDTNYGYTF,TGTGCCAGCAGTCTAGACACCAACTATGGCTACACCTTC
TRBV2,.,TRBJ2-4,.,CASMAPPGDIQYF,TGTGCCAGCATGGCCCCCCCGGGGGACATTCAGTACTTC
TRBV5-1,.,TRBJ2-1,.,CASSLEAYEQFF,TGCGCCAGCAGCTTGGAGGCTTATGAGCAGTTCTTC
TRBV5-1,.,TRBJ2-5,once,CASSLGPNGETQYF,TGCGCCAGCAGCTTAGGACCGAATGGGGAGACCCAGTACTTC
TRBV15,.,TRBJ2-7,once,CATSRDGPQDF,TGTGCCACCAGCAGAGATGGGCCGCAAGACTTC
TRBV4-3,.,TRBJ2-1,.,CASTRTLGFLDNEQFF,TGCGCCAGCACCCGGACACTAGGATTTTTGGACAATGAGCAGTTCTTC
TRBV28,.,TRBJ1-2,once,CASRSGVYGYTF,TGTGCCAGCAGGTCCGGGGTATATGGCTACACCTTC
TRBV11-2,.,TRBJ1-1,.,CASSLAADEAFF,TGTGCCAGCAGCTTAGCCGCAGATGAAGCTTTCTTT
TRBV11-2,TRBD2,TRBJ2-7,many,CASSFTSGTYEQYF,TGTGCCAGCAGCTTTACTAGCGGGACCTACGAGCAGTACTTC
TRBV7-2,.,TRBJ2-2,.,CASTDLGLTNTGELFF,TGTGCCAGCACCGATCTAGGGCTGACTAACACCGGGGAGCTGTTTTTT
TRBV4-1,.,TRBJ2-3,once,CASSQEGTDTQYF,TGCGCCAGCAGCCAAGAAGGCACAGATACGCAGTATTTT
TRBV30,TRBD1,TRBJ2-2,once,CAWSGGTVNTGELFF,TGTGCCTGGAGTGGGGGGACAGTGAACACCGGGGAGCTGTTTTTT
TRBV27,TRBD1,TRBJ1-4,.,CASSPGDRGRGEKLFF,TGTGCCAGCAGCCCAGGGGACAGGGGACGTGGGGAAAAACTGTTTTTT
TRBV19,TRBD2,TRBJ2-2,.,CASTGTGLAGSGELFF,TGTGCCAGTACGGGAACAGGACTAGCGGGATCCGGGGAGCTGTTTTTT
TRBV5-4,TRBD1,TRBJ2-2,.,CASSPDRGLITGELFF,TGTGCCAGCAGCCCGGACAGGGGGCTGATCACCGGGGAGCTGTTTTTT
TRBV2,.,TRBJ2-2,few,CASSDFNTGELFF,TGTGCCAGCAGTGATTTTAACACCGGGGAGCTGTTTTTT
TRBV19,.,TRBJ1-1,few,CASSIPGGWTEAFF,TGTGCCAGTAGTATCCCGGGAGGATGGACTGAAGCTTTCTTT
TRBV28,TRBD2,TRBJ2-1,once,CASRAPHGGFGEQFF,TGTGCCAGCAGAGCCCCACACGGGGGGTTTGGCGAGCAGTTCTTC
TRBV4-2,TRBD2,TRBJ2-5,.,CASSQEGRGSGRAGETQYF,TGTGCCAGCAGCCAAGAGGGGCGAGGTAGCGGGAGGGCGGGAGAGACCCAGTACTTC
TRBV7-3,.,TRBJ2-3,.,CASSLGADTQYF,TGTGCCAGCAGCCTAGGGGCAGATACGCAGTATTTT
TRBV4-1,TRBD1,TRBJ2-7,.,CASSRPGQSYEQYF,TGCGCCAGCAGCCGGCCGGGACAGAGCTACGAGCAGTACTTC
TRBV7-9,.,TRBJ2-5,.,CASSLVGNQETQYF,TGTGCCAGCAGCTTAGTGGGTAACCAAGAGACCCAGTACTTC
TRBV15,TRBD2,TRBJ2-3,few,CATKPSGRPPDTQYF,TGTGCCACGAAACCTAGCGGGAGGCCACCAGATACGCAGTATTTT
TRBV20-1,.,TRBJ2-7,.,CSARVGEQYF,TGCAGTGCTAGAGTAGGCGAGCAGTACTTC
TRBV11-3,.,TRBJ2-5,.,CASSLGVGGTSQETQYF,TGTGCCAGCAGCTTAGGCGTGGGAGGAACCAGTCAAGAGACCCAGTACTTC
TRBV5-1,.,TRBJ2-5,.,CASSLESETQYF,TGCGCCAGCAGCTTGGAGTCTGAGACCCAGTACTTC
TRBV29-1,.,TRBJ1-2,.,CSVEGRPGYTF,TGCAGCGTGGAGGGGAGGCCCGGCTACACCTTC
TRBV6-1,.,TRBJ1-4,.,CASSGRETGPLF,TGTGCCAGCAGTGGGAGGGAAACAGGGCCGCTTTTT
TRBV10-1,.,TRBJ2-1,.,CASRQGYNEQFF,TGCGCCAGCAGACAGGGATACAATGAGCAGTTCTTC
TRBV28,TRBD2,TRBJ2-3,few,CASSFLRLAGRTDTQYF,TGTGCCAGCAGTTTTCTCCGACTAGCGGGACGCACAGATACGCAGTATTTT